This TCR beta chain derives from a study of blood T cell repertoires in COVID-19. This clone appeared a single time. The method was immunoSEQ multiplex PCR; TCRdb's version includes in-frame clones alone and lacks a portion of them. The table includes hundreds of thousands of clones, roughly 86% detected once. In assigning cohorts, the study relied on participant-reported clinical history. CDR3 size: 15 residues. V was cut by 2 bases and J by 0 bases, with 10 bases left in between. CDR1 is SQVTM and CDR2 is ANQGSEA in the germline V gene. The clonotype comes from a woman aged 45-65 years who had recovered from COVID-19. The source material was PBMCs or T cells enriched from blood (not recorded which). This chain connects TRBV29-1 to TRBJ2-2; D is unresolved. This chain's CDR3 is CSVETQNANTGELFF. CDR3 DNA: TGCAGCGTTGAAACACAGAACGCGAACACCGGGGAGCTGTTTTTT.